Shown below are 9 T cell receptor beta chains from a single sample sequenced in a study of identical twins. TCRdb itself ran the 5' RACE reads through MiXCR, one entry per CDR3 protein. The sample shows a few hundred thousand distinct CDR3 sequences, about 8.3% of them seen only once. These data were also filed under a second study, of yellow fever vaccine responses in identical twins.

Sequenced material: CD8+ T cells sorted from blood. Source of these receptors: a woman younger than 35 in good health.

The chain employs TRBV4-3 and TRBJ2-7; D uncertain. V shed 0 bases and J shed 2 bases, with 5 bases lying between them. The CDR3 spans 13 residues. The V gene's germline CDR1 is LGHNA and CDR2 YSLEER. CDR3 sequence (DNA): TGCGCCAGCAGCCAAGATGGGGCCTACGAGCAGTACTTC. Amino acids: CASSQDGAYEQYF.

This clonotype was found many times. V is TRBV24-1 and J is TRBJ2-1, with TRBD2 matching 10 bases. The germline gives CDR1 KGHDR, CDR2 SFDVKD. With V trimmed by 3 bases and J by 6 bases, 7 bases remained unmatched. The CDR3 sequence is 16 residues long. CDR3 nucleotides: TGTGCCACCAGTGATGTCGGGACTAGCGAGATCAATGAGCAGTTCTTC. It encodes CATSDVGTSEINEQFF.

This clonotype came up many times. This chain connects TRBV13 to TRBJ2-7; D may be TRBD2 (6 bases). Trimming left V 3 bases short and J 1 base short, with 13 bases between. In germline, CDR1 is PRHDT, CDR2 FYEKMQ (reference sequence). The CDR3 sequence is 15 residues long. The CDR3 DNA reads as TGTGCCAGCAGCTTGGGGGTCGGGGGATCCTACGAGCAGTACTTC. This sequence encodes CASSLGVGGSYEQYF.

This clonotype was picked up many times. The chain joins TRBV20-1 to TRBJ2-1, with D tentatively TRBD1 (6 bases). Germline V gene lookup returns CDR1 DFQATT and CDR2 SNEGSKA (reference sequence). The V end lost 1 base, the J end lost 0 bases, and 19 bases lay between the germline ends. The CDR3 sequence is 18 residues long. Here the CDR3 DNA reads TGCAGTGCTAGAGTATCAGGGGACGGACGTTTCTCCTACAATGAGCAGTTCTTC. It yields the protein CSARVSGDGRFSYNEQFF.

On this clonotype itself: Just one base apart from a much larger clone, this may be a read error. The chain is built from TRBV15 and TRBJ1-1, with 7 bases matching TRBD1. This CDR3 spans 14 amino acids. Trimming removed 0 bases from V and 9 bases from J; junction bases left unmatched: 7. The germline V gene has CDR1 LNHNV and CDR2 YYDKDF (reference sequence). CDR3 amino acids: CATSRDPRGPKAFF. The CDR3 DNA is TGTGCCACCAGCAGAGATCCGAGGGGGCCTAAAGCTTTCTTT.

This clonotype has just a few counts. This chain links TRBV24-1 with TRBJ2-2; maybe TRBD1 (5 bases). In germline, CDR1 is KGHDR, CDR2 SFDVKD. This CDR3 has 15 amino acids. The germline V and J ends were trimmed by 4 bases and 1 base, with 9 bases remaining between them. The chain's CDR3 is CATSDQTVNTGELFF. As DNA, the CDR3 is TGTGCCACCAGTGACCAGACAGTGAACACCGGGGAGCTGTTTTTT.

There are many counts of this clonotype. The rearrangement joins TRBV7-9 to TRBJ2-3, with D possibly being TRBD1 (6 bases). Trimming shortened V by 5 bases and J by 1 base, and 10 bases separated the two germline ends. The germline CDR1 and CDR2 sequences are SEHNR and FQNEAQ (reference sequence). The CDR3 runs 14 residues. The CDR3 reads CASSPRQGTDTQYF. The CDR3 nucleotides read TGTGCCAGCAGCCCGAGACAGGGCACAGATACGCAGTATTTT.

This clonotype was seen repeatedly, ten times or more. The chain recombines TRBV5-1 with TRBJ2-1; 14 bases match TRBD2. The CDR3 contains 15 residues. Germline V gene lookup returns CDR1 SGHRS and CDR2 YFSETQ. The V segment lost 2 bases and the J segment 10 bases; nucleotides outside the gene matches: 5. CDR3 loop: CASSLGTSGSEEQFF. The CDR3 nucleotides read TGCGCCAGCAGCTTAGGGACTAGCGGGAGTGAGGAGCAGTTCTTC.

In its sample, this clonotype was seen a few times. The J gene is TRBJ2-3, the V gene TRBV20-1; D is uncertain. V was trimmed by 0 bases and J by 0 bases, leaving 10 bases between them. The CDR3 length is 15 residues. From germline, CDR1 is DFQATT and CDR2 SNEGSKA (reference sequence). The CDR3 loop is CSARDIAESTDTQYF. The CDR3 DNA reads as TGCAGTGCTAGAGATATCGCAGAGAGCACAGATACGCAGTATTTT.